The clone carrying this T cell receptor beta chain was counted once. Trimming removed 3 bases at V and 5 bases at J, with 17 bases between. The germline gives CDR1 MNHNS, CDR2 SASEGT. This CDR3 region has 16 residues. Assay used: immunoSEQ multiplex PCR; TCRdb lists only in-frame clones, some missing. The table records millions of clones, just over 90% of them present only once. The data originate from a study of shared clonotypes between healthy human individuals. In the naive CD8 group, cells lacked CD45RO and were positively selected for CCR7, so terminally differentiated effector memory CD45RA+ cells were left out. All participating donors were Caucasian adults from Nashville, Tennessee.

The chain employs TRBV6-1 and TRBJ1-5; D ambiguous. The sequencing input was naive CD8+ T cells from PBMCs. This TCR came from a man in his late teens or twenties in good health. Some clones in this sample may be carry-over from other donors' samples. The CDR3 spells CASSDPLRGLHQPQHF. The DNA of the CDR3 is TGTGCCAGCAGTGATCCTCTCCGGGGTCTACATCAGCCCCAGCATTTT.